This T cell receptor beta chain was documented in a study of blood T cell repertoires in COVID-19. In the study overall: Acute and convalescent COVID-19 specimens originated in the United States, Italy and Spain.

Sequencing used immunoSEQ multiplex PCR; TCRdb keeps in-frame clones, though not all of them. The sample carries approximately 200,000 clones, less than 85% recorded once. This clone was detected only a few times. Germline lookup yields CDR1 SGDLS and CDR2 YYNGEE. CDR3 length: 12 amino acids. V lost 2 bases and J lost 7, with 7 bases in between. The chain is built from TRBV9 and TRBJ2-1, with D hard to call. Sequencing was done on a sample of PBMCs or T cells enriched from blood (not recorded which). The clonotype was recovered from a woman aged 25-40 years who had recovered from COVID-19. The CDR3 DNA reads as TGTGCCAGCAGCGTCCCTCTAAATGAGCAGTTCTTC. This encodes CASSVPLNEQFF.